Presented here are 19 T cell receptor beta chains from one specimen sequenced in a study of blood T cell repertoires in COVID-19. Assay used: immunoSEQ multiplex PCR; TCRdb lists only in-frame clones, some missing. Seen here are about 350,000 clones, more than 75% observed once, and the top ten hold roughly 3.4%. The specimen was peripheral blood. Source of these receptors: a young woman who had recovered from COVID-19.

Points on this clone: The junction does not match germline at one end; this may be a read error. The CDR3 loop reads CSAREGGGYTF. As DNA, the CDR3 is TGCAGTGCAAGAGAAGGGGGTGGCTACACCTTC. The chain is built from TRBV20-1 and TRBJ1-2, with D possibly matching TRBD1 (6 bases). The germline CDR1 and CDR2 sequences are DFQATT and SNEGSKA (reference sequence). CDR3 size: 11 residues.

The V and J genes are TRBV9 and TRBJ1-1, with D maybe TRBD1 (5 bases). The germline V gene has CDR1 SGDLS and CDR2 YYNGEE. Deletions cut 0 bases from V and 0 bases from J, with 9 bases between. This CDR3 is built from 15 residues. For the CDR3, the DNA is TGTGCCAGCAGCGTAGGGGGGGTCATGAACACTGAAGCTTTCTTT. Its protein product is CASSVGGVMNTEAFF.

The chain carries TRBV30 and TRBJ2-1; D might be TRBD1 or TRBD2, each matching 7 bases. V gave up 5 bases and J gave up 2 bases, with 13 bases separating them. CDR1 GTSNPN and CDR2 SVGIG come from the germline V gene (reference sequence). The CDR3 sequence is 14 residues long. The CDR3: CAWGEGQTYNEQFF. In nucleotides, the CDR3 is TGTGCCTGGGGGGAGGGACAGACCTACAATGAGCAGTTCTTC.

V is TRBV6-2 or TRBV6-3 and J is TRBJ2-7; the match to TRBD2 covers 9 bases. V was pared by 4 bases and J by 0 bases, with 10 bases of the junction left unmatched. Per germline, CDR1 MNHEY and CDR2 SVGEGT. The CDR3 runs to 17 residues. The CDR3 reads CASSSPGLAQSSYEQYV. The CDR3 coding sequence is TGTGCCAGCAGTTCGCCGGGACTAGCCCAGAGCTCCTACGAGCAGTACGTC.

V is TRBV7-9 and J is TRBJ2-1; D is possibly TRBD2 (6 bases). Trimming removed 5 bases from V and 6 bases from J, with 23 bases in between. There are 17 residues in the CDR3. Germline lookup yields CDR1 SEHNR and CDR2 FQNEAQ (reference sequence). The CDR3 DNA reads as TGTGCCAGCAGCCCCACACCCGATGGTCTGGGGGGCAATGAGCAGTTCTTC. Its translation: CASSPTPDGLGGNEQFF.

This clone was seen only a few times. The V call is TRBV7-9, the J call TRBJ2-5; TRBD2 aligns across 16 bases. With 5 bases clipped from V and 4 bases from J, the junction kept 4 bases outside the gene matches. The CDR3 has 16 residues. Per germline, CDR1 SEHNR and CDR2 FQNEAQ (reference sequence). Here the CDR3 reads CASSKGLAGGAETQYF. CDR3 coding DNA: TGTGCCAGCAGCAAGGGACTAGCGGGAGGGGCAGAGACCCAGTACTTC.

This chain links TRBV11-3 with TRBJ2-1; TRBD2 matches 11 bases. Germline-derived CDR1 and CDR2 are SGHNT and YENEEA. CDR3 length: 15 amino acids. The J segment lost 6 bases and the V segment lost 2 bases, leaving 3 bases of the junction unmatched. This CDR3 is CASSLLAGGVNEQFF. CDR3 bases: TGTGCCAGCAGCTTACTAGCGGGAGGAGTCAATGAGCAGTTCTTC. The full variable domain, in which reference TRBV11-3 and TRBJ2-1 provide the parts outside the CDR3, is EAGVVQSPRYKIIEKKQPVAFWCNPISGHNTLYWYLQNLGQGPELLIRYENEEAVDDSQLPKDRFSAERLKGVDSTLKIQPAELGDSAVYLCASSLLAGGVNEQFFGPGTRLTVL.

In this sample, this clone turned up once. This chain links TRBV10-3 with TRBJ1-1; 7 positions match TRBD1. With V trimmed by 4 bases and J by 0 bases, 5 bases remained unmatched. CDR1 and CDR2 (germline): ENHRY, SYGVKD. The CDR3 covers 15 residues. The CDR3, as DNA: TGTGCCATCAGTGCCCGGGGACAGCTGAACACTGAAGCTTTCTTT. It translates to CAISARGQLNTEAFF.

This chain uses TRBV9 with TRBJ1-1; tentative D call: TRBD1 (6 bases). Germline V gene sequence: CDR1 SGDLS, CDR2 YYNGEE. Trimming took off 7 bases at V and 1 base at J, with 14 bases between the two ends. The CDR3 extends over 14 amino acids. The DNA of the CDR3 is TGTGCCAGCGGCGGGACACCTTCGAACACTGAAGCTTTCTTT. Translating gives CASGGTPSNTEAFF.

This chain joins TRBV30 and TRBJ2-7; 12 bases are a match to TRBD2. The junction had 5 bases not matched to a gene; V was cut back by 2 bases and J by 3 bases. The V gene's germline CDR1 is GTSNPN and CDR2 SVGIG (reference sequence). This CDR3 contains 15 residues. Here the CDR3 DNA reads TGTGCCTGGAGTCCTAGCGGGAGGGAAATCTACGAGCAGTACGTC. Its protein is CAWSPSGREIYEQYV.

The genes are TRBV10-3 and TRBJ2-1; TRBD2 matches at 7 bases. CDR3 size: 13 residues. Trimming took 4 bases from V and 7 from J; bases not matched to a gene: 4. From germline, CDR1 is ENHRY and CDR2 SYGVKD. CDR3 DNA: TGTGCCATCAGTGGCGGGAGTGGGAATGAGCAGTTCTTC. Encoded protein: CAISGGSGNEQFF.

V is TRBV18 and J is TRBJ1-1, with 8 bases identical to TRBD1. This CDR3 contains 13 residues. The J segment lost 4 bases and the V segment lost 8 bases, leaving 6 bases of the junction unmatched. Germline V gene sequence: CDR1 KGHSH, CDR2 LQKENI. The CDR3 loop reads CASRGTGGTEAFF. CDR3 nucleotide sequence: TGTGCCAGCCGCGGGACAGGTGGCACTGAAGCTTTCTTT.

The chain recombines TRBV3-1 (or the pseudogene TRBV3-2) with TRBJ1-1; D gene uncertain. V lost 0 bases to trimming and J lost 0 bases, with 5 bases between them. The CDR3 runs 14 residues. In germline, CDR1 is LGHDT, CDR2 YNNKEL (reference sequence). CDR3 DNA: TGTGCCAGCAGCCAAGAATCTGTGAACACTGAAGCTTTCTTT. Translating gives CASSQESVNTEAFF.

The J gene is TRBJ2-3, the V gene TRBV10-3; 9 bases are shared with TRBD2. The CDR3 loop spans 14 amino acids. CDR1 is ENHRY and CDR2 is SYGVKD in the germline V gene. J gave up 4 bases and V 7 bases, and 6 bases lay outside the gene matches. The CDR3 DNA follows: TGTGCCATCACCAGCGGGAGGAACGCAGATACGCAGTATTTT. It encodes CAITSGRNADTQYF.

The chain combines TRBV29-1 with TRBJ1-2; 11 bases match TRBD1. Trimming removed 5 bases from V and 4 bases from J; junction bases left unmatched: 6. CDR3 size: 14 residues. Looked up from germline, CDR1 is SQVTM and CDR2 is ANQGSEA. Written as DNA, the CDR3 is TGCAGCGTTCTCCGCGGACAGGGGGCCTATGGCTACACCTTC. Residues: CSVLRGQGAYGYTF.

This clone was counted a few times. The chain employs TRBV7-8 and TRBJ1-3; D is uncertain. Germline V gene data show CDR1 as SGHVS and CDR2 as FQNEAQ. The CDR3 is 14 residues long. The germline V and J ends were trimmed by 4 bases and 4 bases, with 11 bases remaining between them. CDR3 sequence reads: CASSSTNTGNTIYF. The DNA for the CDR3 is TGTGCCAGCAGCTCGACAAACACGGGAAACACCATATATTTT. The entire variable domain, with the rest obtained from reference TRBV7-8 and TRBJ1-3, is as follows: GAGVSQSPRYKVAKRGQDVALRCDPISGHVSLFWYQQALGQGPEFLTYFQNEAQLDKSGLPSDRFFAERPEGSVSTLKIQRTQQEDSAVYLCASSSTNTGNTIYFGEGSWLTVV.

The chain couples TRBV9 to TRBJ2-1, with 9 bases identical to TRBD1. V lost 3 bases and J lost 7; bases outside the gene matches: 14. The CDR3 is 17 amino acids. Germline V gives CDR1 SGDLS, CDR2 YYNGEE. In nucleotides, the CDR3 is TGTGCCAGCAGCGCCCGCCCCGGGACAGGGATGATGAATGAGCAGTTCTTC. This translates into CASSARPGTGMMNEQFF.

This clone was detected only once. The V and J genes are TRBV23-1 and TRBJ2-7; 9 bases match TRBD1. TRBV23-1 falls under the ORF class, with uncertain function. Trimming took 9 bases from V and 1 from J; bases not matched to a gene: 7. The CDR3 sequence is 14 residues long. The chain's CDR3 is CARGDRARSYEQYV. The CDR3 DNA reads as TGCGCCAGAGGGGACAGGGCTAGGTCCTACGAGCAGTACGTC.

V gene TRBV9 combines with J gene TRBJ1-2, with TRBD1 identical over 10 bases. After removal of 4 bases from V and 8 bases from J, the junction contained 5 bases not matched to a gene. The CDR3 is made up of 13 amino acids. The V gene's germline CDR1 is SGDLS and CDR2 YYNGEE. CDR3 residues: CASSQGTGDGYTF. The CDR3 nucleotides are TGTGCCAGCAGCCAAGGGACAGGGGACGGCTACACCTTC.